This T cell receptor (beta chain) comes out of a study of cytomegalovirus exposure and HLA in healthy donors. Primers: 60 Vbeta forward and 13 Jbeta reverse. The protocol was immunoSEQ multiplex PCR, while the TCRdb copy is restricted to in-frame clones and leaves out a portion. The table shows some 85,000 clones, with more than 60% occurring only once. This clone was counted a few times. Sequences were obtained from PBMCs. The receptor's source is a man in his late teens or twenties in good health and CMV-seropositive.

The CDR3 reads CASSHRDANYGYTF. Written as DNA, the CDR3 is TGTGCCAGCAGTCACAGAGATGCTAACTATGGCTACACCTTC. The chain carries TRBV6-5 and TRBJ1-2; no clear D gene. V was pared by 5 bases and J by 0 bases, with 10 bases between. Germline CDR1 MNHEY, CDR2 SVGAGI. CDR3 length: 14 amino acids.